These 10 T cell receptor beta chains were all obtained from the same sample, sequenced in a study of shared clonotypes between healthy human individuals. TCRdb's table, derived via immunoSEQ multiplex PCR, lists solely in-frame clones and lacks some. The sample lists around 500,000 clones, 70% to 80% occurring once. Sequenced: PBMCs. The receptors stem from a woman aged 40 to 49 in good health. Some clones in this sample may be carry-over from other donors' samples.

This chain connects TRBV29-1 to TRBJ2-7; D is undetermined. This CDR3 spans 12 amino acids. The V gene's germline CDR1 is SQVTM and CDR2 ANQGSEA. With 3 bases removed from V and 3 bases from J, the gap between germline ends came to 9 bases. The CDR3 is CSVEGISYEQYF. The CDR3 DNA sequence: TGCAGCGTTGAGGGAATCAGCTACGAGCAGTACTTC.

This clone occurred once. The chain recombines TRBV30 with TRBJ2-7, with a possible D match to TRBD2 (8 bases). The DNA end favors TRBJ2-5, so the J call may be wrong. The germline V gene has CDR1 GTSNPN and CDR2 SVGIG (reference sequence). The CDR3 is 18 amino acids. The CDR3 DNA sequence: TGTGCCTGGAGTTTATCGTGGACAGGACTAGCCCTCCAAGAGACCCAGTACTTC. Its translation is CAWSLSWTGLALQETQYF.

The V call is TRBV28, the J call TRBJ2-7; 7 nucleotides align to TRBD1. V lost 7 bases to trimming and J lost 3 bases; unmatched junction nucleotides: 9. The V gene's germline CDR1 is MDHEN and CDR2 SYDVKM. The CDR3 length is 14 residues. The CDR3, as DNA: TGTGCCAGCAACCCCGCAGGGACAGACTACGAGCAGTACTTC. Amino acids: CASNPAGTDYEQYF.

The CDR3 here is CASSAGQGAHSPLHF. In DNA form, the CDR3 reads TGTGCCAGCAGCGCGGGACAGGGGGCGCATTCACCCCTCCACTTT. The chain recombines TRBV7-3 with TRBJ1-6; 12 positions match TRBD1. V lost 5 bases to trimming and J lost 8 bases; unmatched junction nucleotides: 4. The germline V gene has CDR1 SGHTA and CDR2 FQGTGA. The CDR3 contains 15 residues.

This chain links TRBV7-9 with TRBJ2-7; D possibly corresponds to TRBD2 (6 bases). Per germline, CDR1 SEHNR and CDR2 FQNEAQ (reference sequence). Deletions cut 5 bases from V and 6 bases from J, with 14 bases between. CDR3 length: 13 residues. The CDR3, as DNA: TGTGCCAGCAGCCTCTCTCGGGGGAGCGAGCAGTACTTC. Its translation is CASSLSRGSEQYF.

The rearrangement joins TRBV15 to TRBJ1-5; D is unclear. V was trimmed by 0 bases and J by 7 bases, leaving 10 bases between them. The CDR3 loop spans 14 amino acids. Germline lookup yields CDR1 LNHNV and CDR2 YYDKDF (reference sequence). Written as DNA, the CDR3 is TGTGCCACCAGCAGAGATCGGGAGTGGCAGCCCCAGCATTTT. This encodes CATSRDREWQPQHF.

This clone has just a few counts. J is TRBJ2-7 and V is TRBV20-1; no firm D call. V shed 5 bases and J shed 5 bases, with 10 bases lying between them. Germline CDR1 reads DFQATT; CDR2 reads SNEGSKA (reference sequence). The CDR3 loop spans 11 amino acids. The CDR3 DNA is TGCAGTGCTGTGGCCGCCCACGAGCAGTACTTC. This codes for CSAVAAHEQYF.

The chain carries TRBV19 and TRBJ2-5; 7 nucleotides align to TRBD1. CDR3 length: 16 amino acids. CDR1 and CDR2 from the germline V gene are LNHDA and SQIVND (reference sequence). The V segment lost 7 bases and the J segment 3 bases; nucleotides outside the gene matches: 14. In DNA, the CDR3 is TGTGCCAGTAATTCGAGGACAGGCTTGGCCAAAGAGACCCAGTACTTC. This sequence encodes CASNSRTGLAKETQYF.

The CDR3 sequence is CASSRRRDRGSYEQYF. CDR3 in DNA: TGTGCCAGCAGTCGCCGCCGGGACAGGGGCTCCTACGAGCAGTACTTC. J is TRBJ2-7 and V is TRBV6-6; TRBD1 matches 10 bases. The CDR3 runs to 16 residues. Germline V CDR1 and CDR2: MNHNY, SVGAGI (reference sequence). The V and J ends lost 5 bases and 0 bases, in that order; junction bases with no gene match: 7.

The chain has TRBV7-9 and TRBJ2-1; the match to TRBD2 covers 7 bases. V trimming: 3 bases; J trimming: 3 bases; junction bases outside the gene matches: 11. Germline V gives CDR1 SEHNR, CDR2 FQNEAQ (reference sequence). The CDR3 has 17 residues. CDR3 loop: CASSFRLGAGDYNEQFF. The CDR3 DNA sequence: TGTGCCAGCAGCTTTCGGTTAGGGGCGGGGGACTACAATGAGCAGTTCTTC.